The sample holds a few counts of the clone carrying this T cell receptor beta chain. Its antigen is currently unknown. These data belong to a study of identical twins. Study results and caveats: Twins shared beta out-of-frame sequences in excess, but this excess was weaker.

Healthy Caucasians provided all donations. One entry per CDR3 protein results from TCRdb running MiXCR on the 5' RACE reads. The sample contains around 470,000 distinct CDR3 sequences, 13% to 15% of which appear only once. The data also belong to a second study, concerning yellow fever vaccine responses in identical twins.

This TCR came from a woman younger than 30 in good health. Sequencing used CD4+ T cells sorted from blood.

CDR3 nucleotide sequence: TGCGCCAGCAGCTGGGGACTAGCGGACTTCAGCTCCTACAATGAGCAGTTCTTC. Translated, it gives CASSWGLADFSSYNEQFF. The chain couples TRBV5-1 to TRBJ2-1, with 11 bases identical to TRBD2. The CDR3 sequence is 18 residues long. Trimming at V came to 3 bases and at J to 0 bases, leaving 8 bases not matched to a gene. The germline V gene has CDR1 SGHRS and CDR2 YFSETQ.